One and the same sample provided the 26 T cell receptor beta chains below, sequenced in a study of shared clonotypes between healthy human individuals (dated by TCRdb to the early 2020s). Libraries were made using the immunoSEQ multiplex PCR assay. This is the immuneACCESS table as TCRdb keeps it, with only in-frame sequences that have V and J called. A part of the clones is gone; compared with another copy, unresolved V genes explain less than half, and the rest is unexplained. The sample table records about 2.3 million clones; 85% to 95% of these occur just once. The ten most abundant clones make up about 0.41% of the sample. Sequenced: naive CD4+ T cells from PBMCs. The cell subset or site label here, explained by the study, means: CD45RA+ positively selected. The receptors come from a man younger than 30 in good health. Some clones in this sample may be carry-over from other donors' samples.

The chain uses TRBV29-1 and TRBJ1-1; D gene uncertain. CDR3 size: 11 residues. V lost 5 bases to trimming and J lost 6 bases, with 10 bases between them. Germline values: CDR1 SQVTM, CDR2 ANQGSEA. In DNA form, the CDR3 reads TGCAGCGTTATTACCGGGGCTGAAGCTTTCTTT. Protein: CSVITGAEAFF.

In this sample, this clone turned up once. The chain recombines TRBV9 with TRBJ2-2; 7 bases agree with TRBD2. V lost 2 bases to trimming and J lost 6 bases; unmatched junction nucleotides: 16. This CDR3 comprises 18 residues. The germline V gene has CDR1 SGDLS and CDR2 YYNGEE. The CDR3, as DNA: TGTGCCAGCAGCGTGACCACTCCGTCGGGAGGCCTCCCCGGGGAGCTGTTTTTT. Translated, it gives CASSVTTPSGGLPGELFF.

V gene TRBV29-1 combines with J gene TRBJ2-5; 8 nucleotides agree with TRBD1. CDR3 length equals 13 residues. V was pared by 3 bases and J by 5 bases, with 5 bases of the junction left unmatched. Germline-derived CDR1 and CDR2 are SQVTM and ANQGSEA. The CDR3 region is CSVDGQGWETQYF. In DNA, the CDR3 is TGCAGCGTTGACGGACAGGGTTGGGAGACCCAGTACTTC.

V usage is TRBV7-9 and J usage is TRBJ2-7; TRBD1 might be the D (5 bases). Trimming shortened V by 3 bases and J by 7 bases, and 16 bases separated the two germline ends. Germline loops: CDR1 SEHNR, CDR2 FQNEAQ (reference sequence). The CDR3 has 14 amino acids. In nucleotides, the CDR3 is TGTGCCAGCAGCTTCTCCGCGACAGCCCTGGAGCAGTACTTC. This encodes CASSFSATALEQYF.

CDR3 loop: CASSSLAPLGTSRDTQYF. In DNA form, the CDR3 reads TGCGCCAGCAGCTCACTAGCGCCGCTCGGGACTAGCAGGGATACGCAGTATTTT. This sequence joins TRBV4-1 and TRBJ2-3, with 9 bases aligning to TRBD2. The CDR3 spans 18 residues. In germline, CDR1 is MGHRA, CDR2 YSYEKL. J lost 6 bases, V lost 5 bases, and 18 bases had no gene match.

A single count supports this clone. The chain couples TRBV28 to TRBJ1-2, with 9 bases fitting TRBD1. Trimming at V came to 6 bases and at J to 7 bases, leaving 3 bases not matched to a gene. Germline loops: CDR1 MDHEN, CDR2 SYDVKM. The CDR3 runs to 12 residues. CDR3 sequence: CASRTGGLGYTF. The CDR3 region has the DNA TGTGCCAGCAGAACAGGGGGCCTTGGCTACACCTTC.

This clone appeared once. This chain links TRBV6-1 with TRBJ2-7, with a possible D match to TRBD2 (5 bases). The CDR3 is 15 amino acids. Germline V gives CDR1 MNHNS, CDR2 SASEGT. V was pared by 6 bases and J by 2 bases, with 17 bases between. Here the CDR3 reads CASRARGVMTYEQYF. The CDR3 nucleotides are TGTGCCAGCAGAGCCCGGGGTGTTATGACCTACGAGCAGTACTTC.

The V call is TRBV11-2, the J call TRBJ1-4, with D maybe TRBD1 (5 bases). CDR3 length equals 14 residues. Germline CDR1 reads SGHAT; CDR2 reads FQNNGV. Trimming took 5 bases from V and 0 from J, leaving 7 bases between them. The CDR3 protein is CASSVGATNEKLFF. CDR3 nucleotides: TGTGCCAGCAGCGTAGGGGCAACTAATGAAAAACTGTTTTTT.

The rearrangement links TRBV18 to TRBJ2-2; TRBD2 aligns across 9 bases. Trimming removed 2 bases from V and 2 bases from J; junction bases left unmatched: 3. CDR1 is KGHSH and CDR2 is LQKENI in the germline V gene. The CDR3 runs to 16 residues. CDR3 DNA: TGTGCCAGCTCACCAATGACTAGCGGTAACACCGGGGAGCTGTTTTTT. It codes for CASSPMTSGNTGELFF.

The chain recombines TRBV28 with TRBJ1-5, with 8 positions matching TRBD1. Germline CDR1 MDHEN, CDR2 SYDVKM. This CDR3 has 12 amino acids. The ends lost 5 bases at V and 6 bases at J; junction bases unmatched: 0. The DNA of the CDR3 is TGTGCCAGCAGTACAGGGGGTCAGCCCCAGCATTTT. Its protein product is CASSTGGQPQHF.

This clone was seen once. The V and J genes are TRBV6-5 and TRBJ1-1; D call uncertain. CDR1 MNHEY and CDR2 SVGAGI come from the germline V gene. The CDR3 sequence is 10 residues long. Trimming pared 6 bases from V and 10 bases from J, leaving 9 bases between. CDR3 sequence: CASRSQLAFF. The DNA of the CDR3 is TGTGCCAGCAGGTCCCAGTTAGCTTTCTTT.

The genes are TRBV7-2 and TRBJ2-5; the D call may be TRBD1 or TRBD2 (5 bases each). Trimming removed 3 bases at V and 1 base at J, with 12 bases between. The CDR3 spans 15 residues. Germline V CDR1 and CDR2: SGHTA, FQGNSA. DNA of the CDR3: TGTGCCAGCAGCTTCGACCGGGGCCGCCAAGAGACCCAGTACTTC. Amino acid sequence: CASSFDRGRQETQYF.

The chain uses TRBV7-3 and TRBJ2-4, with TRBD2 matching over 8 bases. The CDR3 has 16 residues. Trimming took 5 bases from V and 3 from J; bases not matched to a gene: 9. CDR1 and CDR2 from the germline V gene are SGHTA and FQGTGA. CDR3 sequence (DNA): TGTGCCAGCAGCCCCAGCGGGGGAACGGGCAAAAACATTCAGTACTTC. Its translation: CASSPSGGTGKNIQYF. Together with reference TRBV7-3 and TRBJ2-4, the CDR3 gives the full variable domain: GAGVSQTPSNKVTEKGKYVELRCDPISGHTALYWYRQSLGQGPEFLIYFQGTGAADDSGLPNDRFFAVRPEGSVSTLKIQRTERGDSAVYLCASSPSGGTGKNIQYFGAGTRLSVL.

The chain uses TRBV5-4 and TRBJ2-1; 7 bases are a match to TRBD2. Germline values: CDR1 SGHNT, CDR2 YYREEE (reference sequence). V lost 9 bases to trimming and J lost 5 bases; unmatched junction nucleotides: 14. The CDR3 has 15 residues. The CDR3 DNA follows: TGTGCCACGACCCCCGGGACTACCGGTAACAATGAGCAGTTCTTC. Translated: CATTPGTTGNNEQFF. The full variable domain, completed using reference TRBV5-4 and TRBJ2-1, is ETGVTQSPTHLIKTRGQQVTLRCSSQSGHNTVSWYQQALGQGPQFIFQYYREEENGRGNFPPRFSGLQFPNYSSELNVNALELDDSALYLCATTPGTTGNNEQFFGPGTRLTVL.

The rearrangement uses TRBV7-3 and TRBJ2-1, with a weak D call TRBD2 (5 bases). Trimming removed 2 bases at V and 1 base at J, with 12 bases between. CDR1 is SGHTA, CDR2 FQGTGA, per germline. The CDR3 length is 16 residues. The CDR3 reads CASSLEGAGSYNEQFF. DNA of the CDR3: TGTGCCAGCAGCTTAGAGGGAGCTGGTTCCTACAATGAGCAGTTCTTC.

The chain uses TRBV9 and TRBJ2-7, with D uncertain. The CDR3 runs to 13 residues. CDR1 is SGDLS, CDR2 YYNGEE, per germline. V dropped 0 bases and J dropped 9 bases, with 13 bases sitting between them. CDR3 amino acids: CASSVVGDGGQYF. The CDR3 coding sequence is TGTGCCAGCAGCGTAGTTGGTGACGGCGGGCAGTACTTC. The full variable domain, with the rest looked up from reference TRBV9 and TRBJ2-7, is DSGVTQTPKHLITATGQRVTLRCSPRSGDLSVYWYQQSLDQGLQFLIQYYNGEERAKGNILERFSAQQFPDLHSELNLSSLELGDSALYFCASSVVGDGGQYFGPGTRLTVT.

The chain joins TRBV18 to TRBJ2-6, with TRBD1 matching over 7 bases. Unmatched junction bases numbered 8, after V lost 3 bases and J lost 3 bases. Germline loops: CDR1 KGHSH, CDR2 LQKENI. The CDR3 has 17 amino acids. CDR3 loop: CASSPRQGAYGANVLTF. CDR3 nucleotides: TGTGCCAGCTCACCCCGACAGGGAGCATATGGGGCCAACGTCCTGACTTTC.

The V gene is TRBV19, the J gene TRBJ1-4; no firm D call. CDR3 length: 14 residues. V was shortened by 7 bases and J by 4 bases, with 13 bases between the two germline ends. The germline gives CDR1 LNHDA, CDR2 SQIVND (reference sequence). The CDR3 is CASMPGDVNEKLFF. The CDR3 DNA sequence: TGTGCCAGTATGCCGGGCGACGTTAATGAAAAACTGTTTTTT.

The rearrangement joins TRBV7-5 to TRBJ1-1. TRBV7-5 is classified as a pseudogene. The CDR3 covers 14 residues. CDR3 sequence: CASSPPGGSTEAFF. The CDR3 DNA follows: TGTGCCAGCAGCCCCCCAGGAGGGAGCACTGAAGCTTTCTTT.

This clone was counted a single time. The chain employs TRBV18 and TRBJ1-1; maybe TRBD1 (6 bases). The V gene's germline CDR1 is KGHSH and CDR2 LQKENI. This CDR3 comprises 16 residues. V lost 5 bases to trimming and J lost 3 bases, with 19 bases between them. CDR3 sequence reads: CASSAVMGHRDTEAFF. In DNA, the CDR3 is TGTGCCAGCTCAGCCGTTATGGGACATCGAGACACTGAAGCTTTCTTT.

The chain has TRBV2 and TRBJ1-5, with D unclear. The V end lost 1 base, the J end lost 5 bases, and 15 bases lay between the germline ends. Germline V gives CDR1 SNHLY, CDR2 FYNNEI. CDR3 length: 16 amino acids. The CDR3 region is CASSEEDGWRYQPQHF. The DNA of the CDR3 is TGTGCCAGCAGTGAAGAGGATGGATGGAGATATCAGCCCCAGCATTTT.

This chain connects TRBV7-2 to TRBJ2-3; D not resolved. The CDR3 covers 14 residues. Between the trimmed V and J ends, which lost 4 bases and 5 bases, there was a span of 13 bases. Germline-derived CDR1 and CDR2 are SGHTA and FQGNSA. Here the CDR3 reads CASSYLAPGDTQYF. Written as DNA, the CDR3 is TGTGCCAGCAGCTACCTCGCACCGGGAGATACGCAGTATTTT.

The V and J genes are TRBV4-1 and TRBJ2-7; a weak D match, TRBD2 (6 bases). Germline loops: CDR1 MGHRA, CDR2 YSYEKL. The V end was cut by 5 bases, the J end by 2 bases, with 19 bases between. The CDR3 has 16 amino acids. The CDR3 reads CASSAGRPGRPYEQYF. In nucleotides, the CDR3 is TGCGCCAGCAGCGCGGGAAGGCCTGGGCGGCCCTACGAGCAGTACTTC.

This chain connects TRBV5-5 to TRBJ2-5; 7 bases line up with TRBD1. CDR3 size: 13 residues. Germline CDR1 is SGHKS and CDR2 is YYEKEE (reference sequence). J lost 2 bases, V lost 4 bases, and 2 bases had no gene match. This CDR3 reads CASSGGQQETQYF. CDR3 in DNA: TGTGCCAGCAGCGGGGGACAGCAAGAGACCCAGTACTTC.

The chain is built from TRBV7-9 and TRBJ2-1, with a weak D call TRBD1 (5 bases). Looked up from germline, CDR1 is SEHNR and CDR2 is FQNEAQ (reference sequence). This CDR3 is 14 amino acids long. Trimming shortened V by 3 bases and J by 7 bases, and 13 bases separated the two germline ends. CDR3: CASSFSQEPNEQFF. CDR3 DNA: TGTGCCAGCAGCTTTTCACAGGAACCGAATGAGCAGTTCTTC. The full variable domain, rest sourced from reference TRBV7-9 and TRBJ2-1, is DTGVSQNPRHKITKRGQNVTFRCDPISEHNRLYWYRQTLGQGPEFLTYFQNEAQLEKSRLLSDRFSAERPKGSFSTLEIQRTEQGDSAMYLCASSFSQEPNEQFFGPGTRLTVL.

This sequence joins TRBV11-2 and TRBJ2-7, with 8 positions matching TRBD1. V gave up 6 bases and J gave up 6 bases; unmatched junction bases: 13. CDR3 length equals 15 residues. Germline CDR1 reads SGHAT; CDR2 reads FQNNGV. Here the CDR3 reads CASSTSGGVALEQYF. Written as DNA, the CDR3 is TGTGCCAGCAGTACTTCAGGGGGCGTCGCGCTCGAGCAGTACTTC.